This T cell receptor beta chain was obtained from a study of T-cell memory formation after mild COVID-19. General study results and limits: Day 15 to 85 contracting clones showed balanced CD4/CD8; later expanders leaned CD4+. In pre-infection memory, a portion of responding clones appeared, which suggested that cross-reactive memory joined.

TCR alpha and TCR beta cDNA libraries carrying sample barcodes and UMIs were produced by 5'RACE using constant-segment primers. TCRdb fed the 5' RACE reads into MiXCR, producing one record per CDR3 protein. Here the sample spans approximately 300,000 distinct CDR3 sequences, roughly 15% being singletons. To note about this clonotype: Its antigen is not identified.

Germline CDR1 and CDR2: SEHNR and FQNEAQ (reference sequence). The CDR3 is 13 amino acids. V gave up 3 bases and J gave up 4 bases, with 9 bases separating them. The receptor was derived from a man younger than 30 who had mild COVID-19 (a few samples of this study predate the infection). Cell type and time point are not known. The sequencing input was PBMCs or a T cell subset sorted from them (not recorded which). V and J are TRBV7-9 and TRBJ1-1; D is ambiguous. CDR3 in DNA: TGTGCCAGCAGCTTTATCGGGTTCACTGAAGCTTTCTTT. Protein product: CASSFIGFTEAFF.